Described below is a single T cell receptor (beta chain) sequence and its context. No antigen is known for it. No much larger clone is present one base from it, and per-base qualities are unavailable. This sample stems from a study of cytomegalovirus exposure and HLA in healthy donors (dated by TCRdb to about 2017). For the wider study: According to an earlier analysis of several hundred of the donors, 200 million or so T cells yielded 100 million or so unique TCR beta sequences and 276 Gb of sequence data. Among roughly 370 genotyped donors of the cohort, an average of approximately 250,000 unique TCR beta nucleotide sequences were sequenced per donor, around 20% of them non-productive. The study was designed to test whether signatures of past pathogen exposure could be identified by cataloging public T cell receptors. In the later analysis, no new phenotypic data were used to find candidate immune exposures; instead, reliance was placed on TCR beta sequences and their occurrence across donors. Typing coverage varied by locus: roughly 620-640 donors for A, B, C, DRB1 and DQB1; more than 500 for DQA1; about 570 for DPA1; approximately 490 for DPB1. The genetic ancestry cluster associated with self-reported Caucasian donors included about four fifths of the 300 to 450 genotyped donors. Both class I and class II loci were covered by HLA typing, at four-digit resolution. A later genetic analysis used genome-wide SNP genotypes for 398 of the 666 donors, treating that subset as a discovery cohort. An earlier analysis of 587 of the donors applied high-throughput TCR beta sequencing to assess whether each TCR beta V gene segment acted as functional or pseudogenic. Along with the 666-subject first cohort, a separate validation cohort of about 110 different subjects was used. Using immunosequencing, the study profiled T cell repertoires from 500 to 800 subjects and related those repertoires to cytomegalovirus serostatus. High-throughput TCR immunosequencing, statistical association of individual TCRs with disease status, and machine learning were combined to predict cytomegalovirus infection status. Five DR-DQ haplotypes were handled as single units for association and clustering because linkage in the cohort was strong. About 300 gigabases of sequencing data and some 85 million unique TCR sequences were included in an early release covering several hundred HLA-typed donors. Every discovery cohort repertoire had been produced on one sequencing platform. Donor age, sex, ethnicity and CMV serostatus were compiled alongside the repertoire data. In a later analysis, previously published TCR beta repertoires from 550 to 750 donors were re-analyzed and high-resolution HLA genotyping was added so that TCR occurrence patterns could be studied. The paper's findings and limits, for the study overall: A further reported finding was that TCR beta sequences accurately predicted the HLA-A and HLA-B alleles for most subjects in the first cohort. Broadly in line with IMGT annotations, most TCR beta V segments showed up in productive rearrangements about 90% or about 30% of the time in an earlier analysis of some 590 of the donors. Only TCR beta chains were sequenced in this cohort, and the absence of alpha or paired-chain data limited detectable features. CMV serostatus was the only immune exposure information available for the cohort. At a false discovery rate of 0.05, a later analysis linked around 17,000 TCR beta sequences to specific HLA alleles. In a later analysis, several top co-occurrence clusters were reported to appear linked to parvovirus B19, influenza, CMV and Epstein-Barr virus. A few of the identified cytomegalovirus-associated TCR beta chains were confirmed in vitro to be specific for cytomegalovirus antigens. When HLA alleles, especially DR and DQ, strongly co-occurred, TCR associations were difficult to assign to individual alleles. Most TCR sequences were seen in very few donors, while some public TCRs were found in many individuals. In both the original and validation cohorts, the classifier was reported to diagnose cytomegalovirus status with high specificity and sensitivity. In a later genetic analysis, a missense DCLRE1C variant was associated with V-gene and J-gene trimming of TCR beta chains, and the association was replicated in an independent cohort. The authors suggested that the approach could potentially be generalized to other disease states and immunological phenotypes. In a later analysis, HLA-associated TCR beta chains showed more clonal expansion and lower generation probabilities than non-associated chains that were equally common. Linkage disequilibrium might explain the correlated functional status among segregating V segments, but an unknown experimental factor could not be excluded. A total of around 150 TCR beta chains were listed by the study as associated with cytomegalovirus. The earlier analysis of 450 to 700 of the donors excluded approximately 15 rarely observed V segments, including chromosome 9 orphons, because counts were too low. The 87-base-pair reads could not distinguish some IMGT-functional V segments, including TRBV6-2 and TRBV6-3, so those segments were excluded. Because HLA typing was missing for some donors at each locus, association tests included only the typed subset. Compared with the approximately 710-donor mean, donors in an Asian-associated ancestry cluster had fewer N-insertions in productive TCRs, according to a later genetic analysis. Presence/absence analyses assumed roughly uniform sequencing depth across donors, an assumption that may not hold. Most CMV-associated TCR beta chains appeared to be HLA-restricted in a later analysis, and the HLA associations seemed to be driven largely by CMV exposure. The sequencing pipeline was judged likely to have produced a cluster of highly shared sequence variants as a technical artifact. In a later analysis, TCR association rates were found to vary across HLA loci, with the most associated TCRs seen for DRB1 alleles and the fewest for HLA-C alleles.

The cohort was made up of about 610 healthy bone marrow donors. At the time of sampling, every cohort member was nominally healthy, though immune exposures that went unrecorded were likely present. The donor tested CMV seropositive, placing the donor among the 310 or so seropositive members of the cohort. A peripheral blood sample was provided by each donor, and peripheral blood mononuclear cells were used for TCR beta sequencing. Genomic DNA extraction from the blood cell samples was performed with the Qiagen DNeasy Blood Extraction Kit. The library was made by the immunoSEQ multiplex PCR assay. For the multiplex PCR, a mixture combining 60 forward primers for TCR Vbeta segments and 13 reverse primers for TCR Jbeta segments was used. The CDR3 region of rearranged TCR beta genes was amplified from genomic DNA with a multiplex PCR assay. Amplified TCR beta libraries were sequenced as 87-base-pair reads on the Illumina HiSeq System. As for the authors' bioinformatics: A later analysis counted about 80 million unique TCR beta chains across the 650 to 800 repertoires, and some 11 million of these chains were shared by at least two donors. Raw reads were error-corrected and collapsed into unique sequences by a nearest-neighbor algorithm in which closely related sequences were merged to remove PCR and sequencing errors. V, D and J gene segments were assigned by aligning CDR3 sequences to IMGT reference sequences. For a sequence to be retained, a match of at least six nucleotides was required to both a V gene segment and a J gene segment. A rearrangement counted as productive if the CDR3 had no stop codons and remained in frame with V and J, and every other rearrangement counted as non-productive. CDR3 was defined according to IMGT convention as the region running from the second conserved V-encoded cysteine to the conserved J-encoded phenylalanine. The earlier analysis of some 550 of the donors excluded any sequence lacking an unambiguous match to a single V gene segment. An earlier analysis of 450 to 650 of the donors called V segments functional above 56.7% productive rearrangements and segregating when the between-donor standard deviation exceeded 5%. A statistical classification framework was built for diagnosing cytomegalovirus status from the catalog of TCR beta chain sequences. In a later analysis, V and J genes were assigned by comparing TCR nucleotide sequences against IMGT/GENE-DB human TR gene sequences. Using the TCRdist pipeline, a later analysis assigned CDR3 sequences along with most-parsimonious VDJ recombination scenarios. In a later analysis, each TCR beta chain was defined by its CDR3 amino acid sequence together with its V-gene family, and reads lacking a unique V-gene family were excluded. As a way to deal with suspected cross-contamination and a sequencing artifact, a later analysis dropped 450 to 600 nucleotide sequences that were highly shared and had low generation probability. In a later analysis, a clonal expansion index for each public chain was calculated from normalized within-repertoire ranks of inferred template counts. In a later analysis, generation probabilities were computed using a VDJ recombination model fitted to out-of-frame rearrangements, and the results were checked against IGoR. In a later analysis, hypergeometric tests were used to score TCR-TCR, TCR-HLA and TCR-CMV co-occurrence, with a repertoire-size bias correction applied to TCR pairs. A later analysis estimated false discovery rates by permuting HLA or CMV assignments 20 times. In a later analysis, co-occurring TCRs were grouped with DBSCAN, and TCRdist sequence similarity was added when clustering was performed within HLA-allele-positive subsets. Repertoires with fewer than 30,000 or more than 120,000 public chains were left out of co-occurrence clustering, as were a handful of repertoires with anomalous nucleotide sharing. Entries here come from immuneACCESS through TCRdb and include only in-frame sequences with V and J called. Some clones fail to appear in such tables; in the studies checked, an unresolved V gene covers under half of the shortfall, and the cause of the remainder is unknown. Clonal size and the V and J genes are those of that table, whereas D and trimming came from the DNA. In all, the sample holds about 150,000 clones, and about four fifths of those were seen once. The ten largest make up roughly 8% of the sample.

Including cysteine and phenylalanine, the CDR3 has 15 amino acids. Here the CDR3 DNA is all that survives: 45 bases in frame from base 1. Based on the germline V gene, the CDR1 and CDR2 sequences are SQVTM and ANQGSEA. Trimming takes 7 bases from V and 0 bases from J, and the germline ends sit 16 bases apart. The rearranged chain carries TRBV29-1 and TRBJ1-3, with TRBD1 as a weak D call on 6 bases. This receptor was obtained from a man younger than 40 in good health and CMV-seropositive. The material sequenced was PBMCs. The CDR3 here reads CSAGGSYDSGNTIYF. The nucleotide sequence reads TGCAGCGCTGGGGGCAGCTACGACTCTGGAAACACCATATATTTT.